The 4 T cell receptor beta chains presented below share a single source sample, sequenced in a study of cytomegalovirus exposure and HLA in healthy donors. PCR amplification relied on 60 Vbeta primers (plus 13 Jbeta primers). Clones were read by immunoSEQ multiplex PCR, and TCRdb kept only the in-frame ones, dropping some. This sample's clone table lists 30,000 to 40,000 clones. The sample was PBMCs. The receptors shown here come from a human donor in good health.

This chain connects TRBV6-6 to TRBJ2-7; 10 nucleotides align to TRBD1. V shed 6 bases and J 5 bases; nucleotides not matched to a gene: 10. CDR1 MNHNY and CDR2 SVGAGI come from the germline V gene (reference sequence). CDR3 size: 15 residues. In nucleotides, the CDR3 is TGTGCCAGCAGACGTCCCGGGACAGGGGTCGACGAGCAGTACTTC. It encodes CASRRPGTGVDEQYF.

V and J are TRBV6-1 and TRBJ1-5; 7 bases agree with TRBD1. V was clipped by 6 bases and J by 1 base; unmatched bases: 6. This CDR3 region has 15 residues. Germline loops: CDR1 MNHNS, CDR2 SASEGT. In DNA, the CDR3 is TGTGCCAGCAGCGTGATACAGGGGAGCAATCAGCCCCAGCATTTT. Its protein product is CASSVIQGSNQPQHF.

CDR3 protein: CASSQDNGQPQHF. The CDR3 nucleotides are TGTGCCAGCAGCCAAGATAACGGGCAGCCCCAGCATTTT. The chain recombines TRBV4-2 with TRBJ1-5; D remains unclear. V lost 0 bases, J lost 7 bases, and 7 bases lay in between. CDR1 and CDR2 from the germline V gene are LGHNA and YNFKEQ. This CDR3 comprises 13 residues.

The chain employs TRBV5-4 and TRBJ2-7; TRBD2 might be the D (5 bases). V lost 0 bases and J 4 bases, leaving 14 bases between the germline ends. This CDR3 contains 15 residues. CDR1 SGHNT and CDR2 YYREEE come from the germline V gene (reference sequence). The DNA of the CDR3 is TGTGCCAGCAGCTTGGCCCCGGGGAAGGCATACGAGCAGTACTTC. It is translated as CASSLAPGKAYEQYF. The full variable domain, in which reference TRBV5-4 and TRBJ2-7 provide the parts outside the CDR3, is ETGVTQSPTHLIKTRGQQVTLRCSSQSGHNTVSWYQQALGQGPQFIFQYYREEENGRGNFPPRFSGLQFPNYSSELNVNALELDDSALYLCASSLAPGKAYEQYFGPGTRLTVT.